A selection of T cell receptor beta chains follows, all from one sample in a study of Ad26.COV2.S vaccination and SARS-CoV-2 variants. Method: immunoSEQ multiplex PCR; TCRdb's copy keeps in-frame clones and lacks some. Of nearly 400,000 clones listed, approximately 90% were seen once; the top ten hold about 2%. The sequenced sample was peripheral blood, obtained in a trial of Ad26.COV2.S vaccine versus placebo. All receptors come from a person between 18 and 59 years old who received the Ad26.COV2.S COVID-19 vaccine or a placebo. The CDR3 runs from the conserved cysteine through the conserved F or W. Fields, in order: V gene, clone size, D gene, J gene, CDR3 DNA, CDR3 protein. A D gene is named only where the DNA matches it firmly. Where a row states a size, it is once, few, many or the class of an expanded clone; other rows omit it.

v_gene: TRBV30
abundance: -
d_gene: TRBD2
j_gene: TRBJ2-7
CDR3nt: TGTGCCTGGAGACTAGCGGGGTACTACGAGCAGTACTTC
CDR3aa: CAWRLAGYYEQYF

v_gene: TRBV9
abundance: -
d_gene: -
j_gene: TRBJ2-3
CDR3nt: TGTGCCAGCACCGAGGGGGGAGGGTACACAGATACGCAGTATTTT
CDR3aa: CASTEGGGYTDTQYF

v_gene: TRBV27
abundance: -
d_gene: TRBD2
j_gene: TRBJ2-3
CDR3nt: TGTGCCAGCGTGGGGTGGGAGGGAACGCAGTATTTT
CDR3aa: CASVGWEGTQYF

v_gene: TRBV5-1
abundance: -
d_gene: -
j_gene: TRBJ1-1
CDR3nt: TGCGCCAGCAGCTTGAGTCCGGGAGCGAAAGACACTGAAGCTTTCTTT
CDR3aa: CASSLSPGAKDTEAFF

v_gene: TRBV9
abundance: -
d_gene: TRBD1
j_gene: TRBJ2-7
CDR3nt: TGTGCCAGCAGCTCCGGGGACAGGGAAGCCTACGAGCAGTACTTC
CDR3aa: CASSSGDREAYEQYF

v_gene: TRBV28
abundance: -
d_gene: -
j_gene: TRBJ1-1
CDR3nt: TGTGCCAGCAGTTTATCGGGAGGGGAAACTGAAGCTTTCTTT
CDR3aa: CASSLSGGETEAFF

v_gene: TRBV27
abundance: -
d_gene: -
j_gene: TRBJ2-3
CDR3nt: TGTGCCAGCAGCCAGAGACAGACCCCCCTCCCAGATACGCAGTATTTT
CDR3aa: CASSQRQTPLPDTQYF

v_gene: TRBV18
abundance: -
d_gene: -
j_gene: TRBJ1-4
CDR3nt: TGTGCCAGCTCACCGCCTGAGAGGGGACAACTGTTTTTT
CDR3aa: CASSPPERGQLFF

v_gene: TRBV27
abundance: -
d_gene: -
j_gene: TRBJ2-7
CDR3nt: TGTGCCAGCAGTTTAAGGACAGACGGAGCCTACGAGCAGTACTTC
CDR3aa: CASSLRTDGAYEQYF

v_gene: TRBV30
abundance: -
d_gene: TRBD1
j_gene: TRBJ1-2
CDR3nt: TGTGCCTGGAGCCCGGTGACAGGGGAGATCAATGGCTACACCTTC
CDR3aa: CAWSPVTGEINGYTF

v_gene: TRBV27
abundance: -
d_gene: TRBD2
j_gene: TRBJ2-1
CDR3nt: TGTGCCAGCAGTTTTAGCGGGTTTTACAATGAGCAGTTCTTC
CDR3aa: CASSFSGFYNEQFF

v_gene: TRBV19
abundance: -
d_gene: TRBD1
j_gene: TRBJ1-5
CDR3nt: TGTGCCAGTAGAGGGGGCGGAGGTATTGGTGGCAATCAGCCCCAGCATTTT
CDR3aa: CASRGGGGIGGNQPQHF

v_gene: TRBV20-1
abundance: -
d_gene: TRBD2
j_gene: TRBJ2-1
CDR3nt: TGCAGTGCTGATTCTAGCGGCGAGCAGTTCTTC
CDR3aa: CSADSSGEQFF

v_gene: TRBV28
abundance: -
d_gene: -
j_gene: TRBJ2-7
CDR3nt: TGTGCCAGCAGTTGGGAATACGAGCAGTACTTC
CDR3aa: CASSWEYEQYF

v_gene: TRBV29-1
abundance: -
d_gene: -
j_gene: TRBJ2-1
CDR3nt: TGCAGCGTTGAAGATTTGGGGGCGGGCTACAATGAGCAGTTCTTC
CDR3aa: CSVEDLGAGYNEQFF

v_gene: TRBV7-2
abundance: once
d_gene: -
j_gene: TRBJ2-3
CDR3nt: TGTGCCAGCAGCTTAGGCCGCGGGGATACGCAGTATTTT
CDR3aa: CASSLGRGDTQYF

v_gene: TRBV21-1
abundance: -
d_gene: -
j_gene: TRBJ2-1
CDR3nt: TGTGCCAGCAGCAAAGCGCTGCCTAGCGGGGACTCCTACAATGAGCAGTTCTTC
CDR3aa: CASSKALPSGDSYNEQFF

v_gene: TRBV25-1
abundance: -
d_gene: TRBD2
j_gene: TRBJ2-1
CDR3nt: TGTGCCAGCAGTGACCCCAGCGGGGCCAATGAGCAGTTCTTC
CDR3aa: CASSDPSGANEQFF

v_gene: TRBV27
abundance: -
d_gene: TRBD1
j_gene: TRBJ2-2
CDR3nt: TGTGCCAGCAGTCCCTTACAGGGGTTGGGCGGGGAGCTGTTTTTT
CDR3aa: CASSPLQGLGGELFF

v_gene: TRBV24-1
abundance: -
d_gene: TRBD1
j_gene: TRBJ2-4
CDR3nt: TGTGCCACCAGCGGGACAGGGGCCCTGGCTAACATTCAGTACTTC
CDR3aa: CATSGTGALANIQYF

v_gene: TRBV5-6
abundance: few
d_gene: -
j_gene: TRBJ2-7
CDR3nt: TGTGCCAGCAGCTGGACAGTTTCCTACGAGCAGTACTTC
CDR3aa: CASSWTVSYEQYF

v_gene: TRBV7-2
abundance: -
d_gene: TRBD2
j_gene: TRBJ2-1
CDR3nt: TGTGCCAGCAGCTTAGGTGGTAGCGGGAGTTATGAGCAGTTCTTC
CDR3aa: CASSLGGSGSYEQFF

v_gene: TRBV7-3
abundance: -
d_gene: TRBD2
j_gene: TRBJ2-5
CDR3nt: TGTGCCAGCAGCCGAGGACTAGCGCCACCGGAGACCCAGTACTTC
CDR3aa: CASSRGLAPPETQYF

v_gene: TRBV10-2
abundance: -
d_gene: TRBD1
j_gene: TRBJ1-1
CDR3nt: TGCGCCAGCAGGGACAGGGATTTGAACACTGAAGCTTTCTTT
CDR3aa: CASRDRDLNTEAFF

v_gene: TRBV6-1
abundance: -
d_gene: TRBD1
j_gene: TRBJ2-5
CDR3nt: TGTGCCAGCAGTGAAGGGACAGGGCCGCAAGAGACCCAGTACTTC
CDR3aa: CASSEGTGPQETQYF

v_gene: TRBV10-1
abundance: -
d_gene: TRBD2
j_gene: TRBJ2-2
CDR3nt: TGCGCCAGCAGTGAGGGACTAGCCGGGGAGCTGTTTTTT
CDR3aa: CASSEGLAGELFF